One T cell receptor (beta chain) is described in this entry. Its antigen is currently not known. The sample holds no much larger clone one base away, and base qualities are not on file. Healthy controls were roughly 37 blood donors whose buffy coats came from the Finnish Red Cross blood service. All TCR-sequenced material derived from peripheral blood: patient blood samples and healthy donor buffy coats. Peripheral blood mononuclear cells were isolated by Ficoll-Hypaque gradient centrifugation. CD4+ cells were magnetically purified from the buffy coats of healthy controls. Genomic DNA was extracted using the Gentra Puregene Cell and Tissue kit, and a Qubit 2.0 fluorometer was used to quantify it. The sample belongs to a study of STAT5B mutations in CD4+ large granular lymphocyte leukemia (dated by TCRdb to between 2021 and 2024). Regarding the complete study: Among the healthy controls, the CDR3 'QG' motif was associated with a particular HLA allele. The study compared the TCRbeta repertoires of patients with CD4+ T-cell large granular lymphocyte leukemia against the TCRbeta repertoires of healthy blood donors. Flow cytometry on FACSCanto II or FACSVerse showed that the purified fractions were more than 95% pure among lymphocytes.

Study-level results and caveats: The data were not HLA-matched, and the higher clonality in CD4+ T-LGLL than in CD8+ T-LGLL could be due to the relatively small sample size. Greater clonality appeared to be present in CD4-sorted patient repertoires than in healthy CD4+ repertoires, and the difference was retained after the putative leukemic clones were removed. Each patient's main leukemic clonotypes were private, but around 27% of these clonotypes showed up at low frequency in the non-leukemic repertoires of other patients.

The immunoSEQ assay at survey resolution was used to sequence TCRbeta rearrangements from genomic DNA. As for the original processing: In the TCR sequencing data, the lowest productive clonotype frequency that could be detected was 2.59 x 10-5. Analyses included only productive TCRbeta rearrangements, meaning complete and in-frame sequences. Clonality for each sample was calculated as Simpson clonality in the immunoSEQ Analyzer version 3.0. Clones were categorized by frequency as very rare, small, medium, large (1-20%) or hyperexpanded (>20%). Generation probabilities were estimated with OLGA 1.2.3, V-gene circos plots were made with VDJtools, specificities were searched in VDJdb, and CDR3 motifs were identified with GLIPH. TCRdb's version of the immuneACCESS table is confined to in-frame rearrangements and falls short of the full clone set. An unresolved V gene accounts for under half of the shortfall where checked; the remainder is of unknown origin. V, J and clone size were drawn from that table, and D and trimming were deduced from the DNA. The sample contains about 23,000 clones, 82% of them found a single time. Clones ranked in the top ten supply 8.6% of the sample.

The clonotype originates from a human donor in good health. The source material was CD4+ T cells from blood buffy coats.

The DNA reads as follows: TGTGCCAGCAGCTCGGGACTTGCGAACACCGGGGAGCTGTTTTTT. The encoded protein is CASSSGLANTGELFF. The rearranged chain carries TRBV7-2 and TRBJ2-2, with TRBD2 tentatively as D gene (6 bases match). The CDR3 has 15 amino acids, counting the end cysteine and phenylalanine. Just the 45-base CDR3 DNA is kept, in frame starting at base 1. V is cut by 4 bases and J by 0 bases, and the space between the germline ends is 9 bases. Per the germline V gene, SGHTA is the CDR1 and FQGNSA is the CDR2.